Listed below are T cell receptor beta chains from one sample, sequenced in a study of cytomegalovirus exposure and HLA in healthy donors. Profiling relied on immunoSEQ multiplex PCR, and the TCRdb table lists in-frame clones only, not all of them. Of under 200,000 clones in the sample, approximately 59% were seen once. The source material was PBMCs. These receptors originate from a man aged 35-49 years in good health and CMV-seronegative. Both conserved end residues are part of each CDR3. D genes are given only for firm matches. Part of the rows lack a size; the others show once, few, many or a class for expanded clones.

v_call,clone_size,j_call,d_call,cdr3_aa,cdr3_nt
TRBV6-6,few,TRBJ1-5,.,CASREDFYSNQPQHF,TGTGCCAGCAGGGAGGATTTCTATAGCAATCAGCCCCAGCATTTT
TRBV19,.,TRBJ2-2,TRBD2,CASSIVAGGHTGELFF,TGTGCCAGTAGTATCGTGGCGGGGGGTCACACCGGGGAGCTGTTTTTT
TRBV5-1,.,TRBJ1-6,.,CASTLEAGDDNSPLHF,TGCGCCAGCACCCTTGAGGCGGGCGATGATAATTCACCCCTCCACTTT
TRBV11-2,.,TRBJ1-2,.,CASSATSGGYTF,TGTGCCAGCAGCGCAACCTCGGGTGGCTACACCTTC
TRBV2,.,TRBJ2-4,.,CASIRQGNIQYF,TGTGCCAGCATTCGTCAGGGAAACATTCAGTACTTC
TRBV7-3,.,TRBJ1-2,.,CASSLTGGTDYGYTF,TGTGCCAGCAGCTTAACGGGGGGGACGGACTATGGCTACACCTTC
TRBV5-1,few,TRBJ2-7,TRBD1,CASSSHRDRVREQYF,TGCGCCAGCAGCTCACACCGGGACAGGGTGCGCGAGCAGTACTTC
TRBV4-1,.,TRBJ2-3,TRBD2,CASSHQGVGTSGRTSTDTQYF,TGCGCCAGCAGCCACCAGGGAGTTGGGACTAGCGGGAGGACCAGCACAGATACGCAGTACTTT
TRBV5-1,.,TRBJ2-7,TRBD2,CASSLSGLAASYEQYF,TGCGCCAGCAGCTTGTCTGGACTAGCGGCCTCCTACGAGCAGTACTTC
TRBV11-3,.,TRBJ2-1,.,CASSASTRGEQFF,TGTGCCAGCAGCGCCTCCACAAGGGGTGAGCAGTTCTTC
TRBV14,.,TRBJ2-3,TRBD2,CASSLGSGRTDTQYF,TGTGCCAGCAGCTTAGGGAGCGGGAGGACAGATACGCAGTATTTT
TRBV25-1,.,TRBJ2-4,.,CASSPTVPPIQYF,TGTGCCAGCAGCCCGACAGTTCCCCCCATTCAGTACTTC
TRBV18,once,TRBJ1-2,.,CASSPSGDAGGEAYGYTF,TGTGCCAGCTCACCCTCTGGAGATGCGGGGGGGGAAGCCTATGGCTACACCTTC
TRBV7-6,.,TRBJ2-7,.,CASSLQGGTGIYEQYF,TGTGCCAGCAGCTTACAGGGCGGGACTGGGATTTACGAGCAGTACTTC
TRBV7-9,.,TRBJ2-7,TRBD1,CASSSTGGWEQYF,TGTGCCAGCAGCTCCACAGGGGGCTGGGAGCAGTACTTC
TRBV2,.,TRBJ2-5,TRBD2,CASSDVQRGFQETQYF,TGTGCCAGCAGTGATGTCCAGCGGGGGTTCCAAGAGACCCAGTACTTC
TRBV18,.,TRBJ1-1,.,CASSPREGKVEAFF,TGTGCCAGCTCACCACGGGAGGGTAAGGTTGAAGCTTTCTTT
TRBV6-4,.,TRBJ2-3,.,CASSPDSSTDTQYF,TGTGCCAGCAGTCCGGACAGTAGCACAGATACGCAGTATTTT
TRBV30,.,TRBJ2-5,TRBD2,CAWRDRGRFGETQYF,TGTGCCTGGAGAGACCGCGGGAGGTTCGGAGAGACCCAGTACTTC
TRBV19,few,TRBJ2-7,TRBD1,CASSLGQDPYEQYF,TGTGCCAGTAGTCTTGGACAGGATCCCTACGAGCAGTACTTC
TRBV6-4,.,TRBJ2-3,.,CASSEWGGATDTQYF,TGTGCCAGCAGTGAATGGGGCGGGGCCACAGATACGCAGTATTTT
TRBV19,.,TRBJ2-4,TRBD2,CASSIEAAGGALAKNIQYF,TGTGCCAGTAGTATAGAGGCGGCGGGGGGGGCCCTCGCCAAAAACATTCAGTACTTC
TRBV5-6,.,TRBJ2-7,TRBD1,CASSLDRANEQYF,TGTGCCAGCAGCTTAGACAGGGCCAACGAGCAGTACTTC
TRBV5-6,.,TRBJ2-5,.,CASSLGGARETQYF,TGTGCCAGCAGCTTAGGGGGGGCGCGGGAGACCCAGTACTTC
TRBV29-1,few,TRBJ2-1,TRBD2,CSVAASGRKFF,TGCAGCGTTGCGGCTAGCGGGAGGAAGTTCTTC
TRBV5-1,.,TRBJ1-3,.,CASSLAQGSSGNTIYF,TGCGCCAGCAGCTTGGCGCAGGGGTCGTCTGGAAACACCATATATTTT
TRBV5-1,.,TRBJ1-1,.,CASSLYSAGTEAFF,TGCGCCAGCAGCTTATACAGCGCGGGTACTGAAGCTTTCTTT
TRBV6-5,.,TRBJ1-4,TRBD1,CASSYSGQINEKLFF,TGTGCCAGCAGTTACTCGGGACAGATTAATGAAAAACTGTTTTTT
TRBV9,.,TRBJ1-2,.,CASSVVGGSGYTF,TGTGCCAGCAGCGTAGTTGGGGGGAGCGGCTACACCTTC
TRBV4-1,few,TRBJ1-6,TRBD1,CASSKTTGLGSPLHF,TGCGCCAGCAGCAAAACGACAGGGTTGGGGTCACCCCTCCACTTT
TRBV4-3,few,TRBJ2-7,TRBD2,CASSRGLAGSYEQYF,TGCGCCAGCAGCCGGGGACTAGCGGGTTCCTACGAGCAGTACTTC
TRBV27,.,TRBJ1-4,TRBD1,CASRSDRGGEKLFF,TGTGCCAGCAGATCGGACAGGGGCGGTGAAAAACTGTTTTTT
TRBV18,.,TRBJ2-5,.,CASSPPREQETQYF,TGTGCCAGCTCCCCCCCCCGAGAACAAGAGACCCAGTACTTC
TRBV7-3,few,TRBJ2-2,TRBD2,CASSLAAGGPNTGELFF,TGTGCCAGCAGCTTAGCAGCGGGAGGGCCGAACACCGGGGAGCTGTTTTTT
TRBV7-9,.,TRBJ2-7,.,CASSSEQGRAYEQYF,TGTGCCAGCAGCTCCGAACAGGGCAGGGCTTACGAGCAGTACTTC